Reported below is one T cell receptor (beta chain). The protocol was immunoSEQ multiplex PCR, while the TCRdb copy is restricted to in-frame clones and leaves out a portion. Seen here are about 270,000 clones, under 90% observed once, and the top ten hold roughly 2.9%. This entry comes from a study of blood T cell repertoires in COVID-19. Across the whole study: From T cells, B-cell-depleted T cells, or PBMCs came the material, which was cDNA or gDNA.

This clonotype was sampled from a woman aged 60-70 years with active or convalescent COVID-19. Sequences were obtained from peripheral blood.

The CDR3 sequence: CASSQPRGPSQETQYF. Written as DNA, the CDR3 is TGTGCCAGCAGCCAACCGCGGGGGCCCTCCCAAGAGACCCAGTACTTC. This rearrangement joins TRBV3-1 (or the pseudogene TRBV3-2) to TRBJ2-5, with D possibly being TRBD2 (7 bases). This CDR3 contains 16 residues. Germline V CDR1 and CDR2: LGHDT, YNNKEL (reference sequence). V dropped 2 bases and J dropped 1 base, with 14 bases sitting between them.